Below, 25 T cell receptor beta chains from the same sample are listed, as sequenced in a study of blood T cell repertoires in COVID-19 (dated by TCRdb to 2020 to 2022). Library construction relied on the immunoSEQ multiplex PCR assay. In its TCRdb copy, this immuneACCESS table keeps in-frame sequences only and misses some clones. Where compared with another copy, unresolved V genes explain less than half of these, and the others have no known cause. The sample has around 99,000 clones on record, 75% to 90% of them singletons. The ten largest clones add up to 15% to 20% of the sample. Input material: peripheral blood. These receptors came from a woman aged 55-70 years with acute or convalescent COVID-19.

This chain uses TRBV7-8 with TRBJ2-7, with D uncertain. The CDR3 sequence is 12 residues long. Deletions cut 3 bases from V and 3 bases from J, with 6 bases between. Germline V gives CDR1 SGHVS, CDR2 FQNEAQ. CDR3 in DNA: TGTGCCAGCAGCTTTAATCTCTACGAGCAGTACTTC. Translating it yields CASSFNLYEQYF. The complete variable domain, with remaining parts taken from reference TRBV7-8 and TRBJ2-7, reads GAGVSQSPRYKVAKRGQDVALRCDPISGHVSLFWYQQALGQGPEFLTYFQNEAQLDKSGLPSDRFFAERPEGSVSTLKIQRTQQEDSAVYLCASSFNLYEQYFGPGTRLTVT.

This clone was observed at least ten times. The genes are TRBV7-3 and TRBJ2-4; maybe TRBD2 (7 bases). The CDR3 has 14 amino acids. Looked up from germline, CDR1 is SGHTA and CDR2 is FQGTGA. V lost 5 bases to trimming and J lost 9 bases, with 17 bases between them. DNA of the CDR3: TGTGCCAGCAGCACGCGGGGGCCGCCCGGCATTCAGTACTTC. It codes for CASSTRGPPGIQYF.

The chain is built from TRBV19 and TRBJ2-7; D gene uncertain. The ends were cut back, 1 base at V and 3 bases at J, with 7 bases in the middle. Germline CDR1 and CDR2: LNHDA and SQIVND (reference sequence). This CDR3 is built from 13 residues. CDR3 nucleotide sequence: TGTGCCAGTAGTATAGCCAGGTACTACGAGCAGTACTTC. It yields the protein CASSIARYYEQYF.

V and J are TRBV4-1 and TRBJ2-2; 8 positions match TRBD2. V lost 7 bases, J lost 8 bases, and 12 bases stayed unmatched. CDR1 MGHRA and CDR2 YSYEKL come from the germline V gene. The CDR3 covers 15 residues. In DNA form, the CDR3 reads TGCGCCAGCAACCGAAACACCGGGACTAGAGGGGAGCTGTTTTTT. This translates into CASNRNTGTRGELFF.

The genes are TRBV10-3 and TRBJ2-2, with D possibly TRBD1 on 5 matching bases. Trimming stripped 8 bases from V and 6 bases from J, with 22 bases between. Germline CDR1 reads ENHRY; CDR2 reads SYGVKD. The CDR3 has 16 residues. The CDR3 DNA is TGTGCCATCGGAGTAGGGGCCAGGGCCGTGTCCGGGGAGCTGTTTTTT. Translating gives CAIGVGARAVSGELFF.

This clone was seen only a few times. This chain links TRBV28 with TRBJ2-3; 8 bases agree with TRBD1. This CDR3 is built from 14 residues. CDR1 MDHEN and CDR2 SYDVKM come from the germline V gene. Germline trimming cut 6 bases from V and 6 bases from J; bases unmatched to any gene: 8. CDR3 coding DNA: TGTGCCAGCAGCCCGGGACAGGACCCCGATACGCAGTATTTT. Translation: CASSPGQDPDTQYF.

The V and J genes are TRBV7-9 and TRBJ2-6; no definite D call. This CDR3 is 15 amino acids long. Between the trimmed V and J ends, which lost 7 bases and 2 bases, there was a span of 12 bases. Germline V lookup: CDR1 SEHNR, CDR2 FQNEAQ (reference sequence). CDR3: CASTTSGAGANVLTF. The CDR3, as DNA: TGTGCCAGCACCACCTCCGGAGCTGGGGCCAACGTCCTGACTTTC.

V gene TRBV2 combines with J gene TRBJ1-5; D gene ambiguous. Trimming took off 7 bases at V and 5 bases at J, with 12 bases between the two ends. CDR3 length: 13 amino acids. The germline gives CDR1 SNHLY, CDR2 FYNNEI. In DNA form, the CDR3 reads TGTGCCAGCACGGCCAGGCAGGATCAGCCCCAGCATTTT. It specifies CASTARQDQPQHF. The whole variable domain, filled in from reference TRBV2 and TRBJ1-5, reads EPEVTQTPSHQVTQMGQEVILRCVPISNHLYFYWYRQILGQKVEFLVSFYNNEISEKSEIFDDQFSVERPDGSNFTLKIRSTKLEDSAMYFCASTARQDQPQHFGDGTRLSIL.

This clone appeared a few times. The V gene is TRBV2, the J gene TRBJ1-5, with D possibly being TRBD1 (6 bases). V was trimmed by 4 bases and J by 2 bases, leaving 12 bases between them. The germline V gene encodes CDR1 SNHLY and CDR2 FYNNEI. The CDR3 extends over 15 amino acids. The CDR3, as DNA: TGTGCCAGCAGTGTACAGGGTTCTGGCAATCAGCCCCAGCATTTT. Protein product: CASSVQGSGNQPQHF.

This chain links TRBV10-3 with TRBJ2-5; D not resolved. V lost 2 bases, J lost 0 bases, and 13 bases lay in between. Germline V lookup: CDR1 ENHRY, CDR2 SYGVKD. The CDR3 loop spans 16 amino acids. CDR3 nucleotide sequence: TGTGCCATCAGTGAGGGCCCCCCCCCAGACCAAGAGACCCAGTACTTC. Protein product: CAISEGPPPDQETQYF.

The V call is TRBV5-4, the J call TRBJ1-2, with TRBD1 matching over 8 bases. The CDR3 runs to 13 residues. V shed 6 bases, J shed 7 bases, and the junction held 8 bases outside the gene matches. Germline loops: CDR1 SGHNT, CDR2 YYREEE (reference sequence). As DNA, the CDR3 is TGTGCCAGCAACCAGGACAGGGAGGTTGGCTACACCTTC. This encodes CASNQDREVGYTF.

The rearrangement joins TRBV27 to TRBJ2-7; no clear D. The CDR3 length is 14 residues. V lost 0 bases and J 2 bases, leaving 8 bases between the germline ends. From germline, CDR1 is MNHEY and CDR2 SMNVEV (reference sequence). The CDR3 loop reads CASSLSRGPYEQYF. The CDR3 nucleotides are TGTGCCAGCAGTTTATCCCGTGGCCCCTACGAGCAGTACTTC.

This clone was seen a handful of times. The chain couples TRBV18 to TRBJ1-5; TRBD1 is a possible D gene (6 bases). Germline CDR1 reads KGHSH; CDR2 reads LQKENI. V was pared by 3 bases and J by 7 bases, with 13 bases between. The CDR3 totals 14 residues. The CDR3 sequence: CASSPGAGDQPQHF. CDR3 nucleotide sequence: TGTGCCAGCTCACCCGGAGCAGGGGACCAGCCCCAGCATTTT.

The chain uses TRBV7-9 and TRBJ2-7; D may be TRBD1 (6 bases). Trimming took off 5 bases at V and 3 bases at J, with 11 bases between the two ends. Germline values: CDR1 SEHNR, CDR2 FQNEAQ (reference sequence). The CDR3 loop spans 13 amino acids. The CDR3 sequence: CASSPGQLYEQYF. In DNA form, the CDR3 reads TGTGCCAGCAGCCCAGGACAGCTCTACGAGCAGTACTTC.

This clone was picked up one time. The rearrangement joins TRBV27 to TRBJ1-1, with TRBD1 as a possible D gene (5 bases). The CDR3 sequence is 14 residues long. Trimming pared 2 bases from V and 3 bases from J, leaving 10 bases between. Germline CDR1 reads MNHEY; CDR2 reads SMNVEV (reference sequence). CDR3 DNA: TGTGCCAGCAGTTTAAATTCGGGGGACACTGAAGCTTTCTTT. It yields the protein CASSLNSGDTEAFF.

The gene calls are TRBV3-1 (or the pseudogene TRBV3-2) and TRBJ2-7; D not resolved. V lost 1 base, J lost 0 bases, and 10 bases lay in between. The germline CDR1 and CDR2 sequences are LGHDT and YNNKEL (reference sequence). There are 15 residues in the CDR3. In DNA form, the CDR3 reads TGTGCCAGCAGCCAAGCCTCTGTCCCCTCCTACGAGCAGTACTTC. Translation: CASSQASVPSYEQYF.

This rearrangement joins TRBV18 to TRBJ2-2; a possible D gene is TRBD2 (5 bases). This CDR3 spans 16 amino acids. Trimming left V 2 bases short and J 4 bases short, with 14 bases between. The germline gives CDR1 KGHSH, CDR2 LQKENI. As DNA, the CDR3 is TGTGCCAGCTCACCATACAGCGGACTGGGCACCGGGGAGCTGTTTTTT. It codes for CASSPYSGLGTGELFF.

V usage is TRBV7-8 and J usage is TRBJ2-3; 10 bases fit TRBD2. The germline gives CDR1 SGHVS, CDR2 FQNEAQ. After removal of 5 bases from V and 6 bases from J, the junction contained 8 bases not matched to a gene. The CDR3 spans 15 residues. CDR3 loop: CASSLGLADSDTQYF. The CDR3 nucleotides read TGTGCCAGCAGCCTCGGACTAGCGGATTCCGATACGCAGTATTTT. Looking up the rest from reference TRBV7-8 and TRBJ2-3 gives the full variable domain: GAGVSQSPRYKVAKRGQDVALRCDPISGHVSLFWYQQALGQGPEFLTYFQNEAQLDKSGLPSDRFFAERPEGSVSTLKIQRTQQEDSAVYLCASSLGLADSDTQYFGPGTRLTVL.

V gene TRBV30 combines with J gene TRBJ1-1; the D gene is possibly TRBD1 (6 bases). V was shortened by 0 bases and J by 5 bases, with 7 bases between the two germline ends. Germline V gives CDR1 GTSNPN, CDR2 SVGIG (reference sequence). CDR3 length: 12 residues. CDR3 sequence: CAWSVGATEAFF. CDR3 DNA: TGTGCCTGGAGTGTGGGGGCTACTGAAGCTTTCTTT.

The rearrangement links TRBV13 to TRBJ2-7; 11 bases agree with TRBD1. The germline gives CDR1 PRHDT, CDR2 FYEKMQ (reference sequence). There are 18 residues in the CDR3. Trimming at V came to 0 bases and at J to 2 bases, leaving 9 bases not matched to a gene. The CDR3 region has the DNA TGTGCCAGCAGCTTAGGTAGCTCAGGGACAGGGGGAACCTACGAGCAGTACTTC. Protein product: CASSLGSSGTGGTYEQYF. The full variable domain, with the rest looked up from reference TRBV13 and TRBJ2-7, is AAGVIQSPRHLIKEKRETATLKCYPIPRHDTVYWYQQGPGQDPQFLISFYEKMQSDKGSIPDRFSAQQFSDYHSELNMSSLELGDSALYFCASSLGSSGTGGTYEQYFGPGTRLTVT.

For the CDR3, the DNA is TGTGCCAGCAGTTTTGACAGGAATCAGCCCCAGCATTTT. It yields the protein CASSFDRNQPQHF. The rearrangement uses TRBV12-3 or TRBV12-4 and TRBJ1-5, with D maybe TRBD1 (6 bases). V was cut by 3 bases and J by 4 bases, with 7 bases left in between. The CDR3 is made up of 13 amino acids.

In DNA form, the CDR3 reads TGTGCCAGCAGCCGCATTCGGGGGGCGAGGGGTGAAGCTTTCTTT. It encodes CASSRIRGARGEAFF. This rearrangement joins TRBV3-1 (or the pseudogene TRBV3-2) to TRBJ1-1, with a weak D call TRBD1 (6 bases). This CDR3 is built from 15 residues. V gave up 4 bases and J gave up 7 bases, with 19 bases separating them. Germline loops: CDR1 LGHDT, CDR2 YNNKEL (reference sequence).

The rearrangement uses TRBV4-2 and TRBJ2-5, with D perhaps TRBD1 (6 bases). The CDR3 contains 16 residues. CDR1 and CDR2 (germline): LGHNA, YNFKEQ. V lost 3 bases to trimming and J lost 3 bases, with 17 bases between them. CDR3 sequence reads: CASSQGLLQGEETQYF. The CDR3 DNA is TGTGCCAGCAGCCAGGGCTTGCTACAGGGCGAAGAGACCCAGTACTTC.

The chain employs TRBV5-6 and TRBJ1-1; tentative D call: TRBD1 (6 bases). Trimming removed 3 bases at V and 3 bases at J, with 12 bases between. The CDR3 is 14 amino acids. The germline V gene encodes CDR1 SGHDT and CDR2 YYEEEE. For the CDR3, the DNA is TGTGCCAGCAGCTGGGGGCGAGGGGACACTGAAGCTTTCTTT. This encodes CASSWGRGDTEAFF.

The chain is built from TRBV30 and TRBJ1-6; 8 bases line up with TRBD1. The V gene end was trimmed by 6 bases and the J gene end by 6 bases; junction bases not matched to a gene: 10. Germline CDR1 is GTSNPN and CDR2 is SVGIG (reference sequence). The length of the CDR3 is 15 residues. In DNA form, the CDR3 reads TGTGCCTGCAGACAGGGGACCTTGGGTAATTCACCCCTCCACTTT. Translated: CACRQGTLGNSPLHF.